Described below is a single TCR beta chain sequence and its context. This CDR3 contains 16 residues. Germline CDR1 reads SGHVS; CDR2 reads FQNEAQ. V trimming: 2 bases; J trimming: 1 base; junction bases outside the gene matches: 8. The table came from immunoSEQ multiplex PCR; TCRdb's copy has only in-frame clones and leaves some out. Among 300,000 to 400,000 clones listed, 80% to 90% were seen once. Sample treatment: 15 to 20 received Ad26.COV2.S at low or high dose, single or two shots; about 5 received placebo; per-sample allocation not given. Specimen acquisition occurred on day 63 following the initial vaccine or placebo injection. This record comes from a study of Ad26.COV2.S vaccination and SARS-CoV-2 variants. Background on the study: It was the COV1001 Ad26.COV2.S trial arm that included the donor.

This specimen consisted of peripheral blood, obtained in a trial of Ad26.COV2.S vaccine versus placebo. The clonotype originates from a person between 18 and 59 years old who received the Ad26.COV2.S COVID-19 vaccine or a placebo. The genes are TRBV7-8 and TRBJ2-7; 7 bases match TRBD2. CDR3 coding DNA: TGTGCCAGCAGCTTAAGGGTCCAGCGGGGTTCCTACGAGCAGTACTTC. Translating it yields CASSLRVQRGSYEQYF.